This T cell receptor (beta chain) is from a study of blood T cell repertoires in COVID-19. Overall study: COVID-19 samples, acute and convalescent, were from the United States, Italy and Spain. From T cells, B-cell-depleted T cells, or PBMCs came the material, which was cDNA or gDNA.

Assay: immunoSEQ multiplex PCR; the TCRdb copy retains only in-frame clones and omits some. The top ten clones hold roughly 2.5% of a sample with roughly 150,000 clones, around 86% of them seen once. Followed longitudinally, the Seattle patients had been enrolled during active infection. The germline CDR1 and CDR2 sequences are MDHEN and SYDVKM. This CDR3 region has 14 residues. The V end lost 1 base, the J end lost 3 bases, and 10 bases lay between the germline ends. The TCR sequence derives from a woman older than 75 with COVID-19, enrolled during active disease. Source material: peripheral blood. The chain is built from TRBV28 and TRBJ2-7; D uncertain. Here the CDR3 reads CASSLSSRGYEQYF. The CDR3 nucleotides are TGTGCCAGCAGTTTATCTTCTAGAGGCTACGAGCAGTACTTC.